A selection of T cell receptor beta chains follows, all from one sample in a study of cytomegalovirus exposure and HLA in healthy donors. The assay was immunoSEQ multiplex PCR, and TCRdb's table has in-frame clones only and misses some. Found here are 150,000 or so clones, 60% to 80% of them singletons; the top ten hold roughly 13%. Sequenced: PBMCs. The source is a man aged 25 to 40 in good health and CMV-seropositive. The CDR3 runs from the conserved cysteine through the conserved F or W. Fields, in order: clone size, D gene, V gene, J gene, CDR3 protein, CDR3 DNA. A D gene is named only where the DNA matches it firmly. Not every row has a clone size; where given, it reads once, few, many or a size class.

clone_size: NA; d_call: TRBD1; v_call: TRBV9; j_call: TRBJ2-7; cdr3_aa: CASSDGQGHEQYF; cdr3_nt: TGTGCCAGCAGCGACGGACAGGGTCACGAGCAGTACTTC
clone_size: NA; d_call: TRBD1; v_call: TRBV28; j_call: TRBJ1-4; cdr3_aa: CASSSLANRGINEKLFF; cdr3_nt: TGTGCCAGCAGTTCACTGGCCAACAGGGGCATAAATGAAAAACTGTTTTTT
clone_size: once; d_call: TRBD1; v_call: TRBV5-1; j_call: TRBJ1-4; cdr3_aa: CASSLGVTGGTNEKLFF; cdr3_nt: TGCGCCAGCAGCTTGGGTGTGACAGGGGGCACTAATGAAAAACTGTTTTTT
clone_size: NA; d_call: TRBD1; v_call: TRBV5-1; j_call: TRBJ2-2; cdr3_aa: CASSFRTGDTGELFF; cdr3_nt: TGCGCCAGCAGCTTCCGGACAGGGGACACCGGGGAGCTGTTTTTT
clone_size: few; d_call: NA; v_call: TRBV25-1; j_call: TRBJ2-6; cdr3_aa: CASSRPGANVLTF; cdr3_nt: TGTGCCAGCAGCAGGCCTGGGGCCAACGTCCTGACTTTC
clone_size: NA; d_call: TRBD1; v_call: TRBV6-1; j_call: TRBJ2-7; cdr3_aa: CASSRTGGSNEQYF; cdr3_nt: TGTGCCAGCAGTCGGACAGGGGGCTCTAACGAGCAGTACTTC
clone_size: NA; d_call: NA; v_call: TRBV5-1; j_call: TRBJ1-5; cdr3_aa: CASSSQGEEPQHF; cdr3_nt: TGCGCCAGCAGCTCGCAGGGTGAAGAGCCCCAGCATTTT
clone_size: NA; d_call: NA; v_call: TRBV9; j_call: TRBJ2-2; cdr3_aa: CASSPRTEYTGELFF; cdr3_nt: TGTGCCAGCAGCCCACGGACAGAGTACACCGGGGAGCTGTTTTTT
clone_size: NA; d_call: NA; v_call: TRBV5-5; j_call: TRBJ2-1; cdr3_aa: CASSPRGEAYNEQFF; cdr3_nt: TGTGCCAGCAGTCCCCGTGGGGAGGCCTACAATGAGCAGTTCTTC
clone_size: NA; d_call: TRBD1; v_call: TRBV18; j_call: TRBJ1-2; cdr3_aa: CASSPQQTGGEEYGYTF; cdr3_nt: TGTGCCAGCTCACCACAACAAACAGGGGGCGAGGAGTATGGCTACACCTTC
clone_size: NA; d_call: NA; v_call: TRBV19; j_call: TRBJ2-1; cdr3_aa: CASSTGQMQFF; cdr3_nt: TGTGCCAGTAGTACCGGACAGATGCAGTTCTTC
clone_size: NA; d_call: NA; v_call: TRBV11-2; j_call: TRBJ1-1; cdr3_aa: CASSLDYATNTEAFF; cdr3_nt: TGTGCCAGCAGCTTAGATTACGCGACAAACACTGAAGCTTTCTTT
clone_size: NA; d_call: NA; v_call: TRBV6-1; j_call: TRBJ1-6; cdr3_aa: CASSAQGSGDSPLHF; cdr3_nt: TGTGCCAGCAGTGCGCAGGGGAGTGGTGATTCACCCCTCCACTTT
clone_size: once; d_call: TRBD1; v_call: TRBV6-5; j_call: TRBJ1-2; cdr3_aa: CASSYSQGAPGYTF; cdr3_nt: TGTGCCAGCAGTTATTCACAGGGGGCGCCTGGCTACACCTTC
clone_size: NA; d_call: NA; v_call: TRBV30; j_call: TRBJ1-1; cdr3_aa: CAWSLRGNTEAFF; cdr3_nt: TGTGCCTGGAGTCTTAGGGGGAACACTGAAGCTTTCTTT
clone_size: NA; d_call: NA; v_call: TRBV7-8; j_call: TRBJ2-5; cdr3_aa: CASSLASGGSGETQYF; cdr3_nt: TGTGCCAGCAGCCTGGCATCGGGGGGCTCAGGAGAGACCCAGTACTTC
clone_size: NA; d_call: NA; v_call: TRBV28; j_call: TRBJ2-7; cdr3_aa: CASSSQSRGFYEQYF; cdr3_nt: TGTGCCAGCAGTTCCCAAAGCAGGGGATTCTACGAGCAGTACTTC
clone_size: NA; d_call: NA; v_call: TRBV20-1; j_call: TRBJ2-3; cdr3_aa: CSVLSLDTQYF; cdr3_nt: TGCAGTGTACTGAGCCTAGATACGCAGTATTTT
clone_size: NA; d_call: TRBD1; v_call: TRBV6-6; j_call: TRBJ2-5; cdr3_aa: CASRTTGGQETQYF; cdr3_nt: TGTGCCAGCAGGACGACAGGGGGCCAGGAGACCCAGTACTTC
clone_size: NA; d_call: NA; v_call: TRBV7-3; j_call: TRBJ2-2; cdr3_aa: CASSNLAEGGTGELFF; cdr3_nt: TGTGCCAGCAGCAACCTAGCGGAGGGGGGCACCGGGGAGCTGTTTTTT
clone_size: NA; d_call: NA; v_call: TRBV5-6; j_call: TRBJ1-5; cdr3_aa: CASSFWGGSQPQHF; cdr3_nt: TGTGCCAGCAGCTTTTGGGGGGGGTCACAGCCCCAGCATTTT
clone_size: NA; d_call: NA; v_call: TRBV7-2; j_call: TRBJ2-3; cdr3_aa: CASSLAPIYRLDTQYF; cdr3_nt: TGTGCCAGCAGCTTAGCCCCGATTTATCGACTCGATACGCAGTATTTT
clone_size: once; d_call: TRBD1; v_call: TRBV7-2; j_call: TRBJ2-1; cdr3_aa: CASSSAGQGYNEQFF; cdr3_nt: TGTGCCAGCAGCTCGGCGGGACAGGGCTACAATGAGCAGTTCTTC
clone_size: NA; d_call: TRBD1; v_call: TRBV5-1; j_call: TRBJ2-6; cdr3_aa: CASTAPTGTGANVLTF; cdr3_nt: TGCGCCAGCACCGCGCCGACAGGGACTGGGGCCAACGTCCTGACTTTC
clone_size: NA; d_call: NA; v_call: TRBV7-9; j_call: TRBJ2-5; cdr3_aa: CASSSELSAGETQYF; cdr3_nt: TGTGCCAGCAGCTCAGAACTTTCCGCGGGGGAGACCCAGTACTTC
clone_size: NA; d_call: NA; v_call: TRBV10-1; j_call: TRBJ2-1; cdr3_aa: CASRRQFF; cdr3_nt: TGCGCCAGCAGGCGTCAGTTCTTC
clone_size: few; d_call: NA; v_call: TRBV9; j_call: TRBJ2-3; cdr3_aa: CASSVGSMWANTQYF; cdr3_nt: TGTGCCAGCAGCGTAGGTAGTATGTGGGCAAATACGCAGTATTTT
clone_size: NA; d_call: NA; v_call: TRBV5-6; j_call: TRBJ1-4; cdr3_aa: CASSLRPGRNEKLFF; cdr3_nt: TGTGCCAGCAGCTTAAGGCCAGGGAGGAATGAAAAACTGTTTTTT
clone_size: NA; d_call: TRBD2; v_call: TRBV13; j_call: TRBJ2-7; cdr3_aa: CASSSGAGSSYEQYF; cdr3_nt: TGTGCCAGCAGCTCCGGAGCGGGGAGCTCCTACGAGCAGTACTTC
clone_size: NA; d_call: TRBD1; v_call: TRBV4-2; j_call: TRBJ1-5; cdr3_aa: CASSADRGEGNQPQHF; cdr3_nt: TGTGCCAGCAGCGCTGACAGGGGAGAAGGCAATCAGCCCCAGCATTTT
clone_size: once; d_call: NA; v_call: TRBV10-2; j_call: TRBJ1-2; cdr3_aa: CASSGGQQAWRHGYTF; cdr3_nt: TGCGCCAGCAGTGGAGGGCAGCAGGCATGGAGGCATGGCTACACCTTC
clone_size: NA; d_call: TRBD1; v_call: TRBV7-8; j_call: TRBJ1-1; cdr3_aa: CASSLTRQGTNTEAFF; cdr3_nt: TGTGCCAGCAGCTTGACACGACAGGGGACGAACACTGAAGCTTTCTTT
clone_size: NA; d_call: NA; v_call: TRBV27; j_call: TRBJ1-2; cdr3_aa: CASSPRSGNGYTF; cdr3_nt: TGTGCCAGCAGTCCCCGTTCGGGGAATGGCTACACCTTC